These 8 T cell receptor beta chains were sequenced from one sample in a study of T cell responses to AZD1222 COVID-19 vaccine. Method: immunoSEQ multiplex PCR; TCRdb's copy keeps in-frame clones and lacks some. The data contain approximately 180,000 clones, roughly nine tenths of them seen just once; the ten biggest clones take up around 3%. The sequences come from peripheral blood, collected on day 0 of AZD1222 vaccination. Receptors were obtained from an adult in good health.

The chain recombines TRBV5-4 with TRBJ2-7; the match to TRBD2 covers 7 bases. The V segment lost 7 bases and the J segment 2 bases; nucleotides outside the gene matches: 9. Germline CDR1 reads SGHNT; CDR2 reads YYREEE (reference sequence). CDR3 length equals 14 residues. CDR3 residues: CASGRGGAPYEQYF. The CDR3, as DNA: TGTGCCAGCGGCCGCGGGGGAGCCCCCTACGAGCAGTACTTC.

V and J are TRBV7-2 and TRBJ2-3, with 7 bases aligning to TRBD2. This CDR3 region has 16 residues. The germline gives CDR1 SGHTA, CDR2 FQGNSA. Trimming at V came to 1 base and at J to 2 bases, leaving 6 bases not matched to a gene. The CDR3 sequence: CASSLVASGDTDTQYF. Here the CDR3 DNA reads TGTGCCAGCAGCTTAGTGGCTAGCGGAGACACAGATACGCAGTATTTT.

The CDR3 DNA reads as TGTGCCAGCAGCCACCCAGTACTAGCGGGGGGGCCGGGCACCGGGGAGCTGTTTTTT. The encoded protein is CASSHPVLAGGPGTGELFF. The chain links TRBV4-2 to TRBJ2-2; 13 bases agree with TRBD2. The CDR3 is 19 residues long. V shed 3 bases, J shed 4 bases, and the junction held 11 bases outside the gene matches. Germline V gives CDR1 LGHNA, CDR2 YNFKEQ.

This chain links TRBV5-4 with TRBJ2-7; 7 bases align to TRBD1. This CDR3 has 13 amino acids. V gave up 4 bases and J gave up 2 bases; unmatched junction bases: 3. Germline CDR1 and CDR2: SGHNT and YYREEE (reference sequence). CDR3 residues: CASSAGTAYEQYF. The CDR3 DNA is TGTGCCAGCAGCGCCGGGACAGCCTACGAGCAGTACTTC.

V and J are TRBV20-1 and TRBJ1-5; D gene uncertain. Deletions cut 5 bases from V and 11 bases from J, with 13 bases between. CDR1 is DFQATT, CDR2 SNEGSKA, per germline (reference sequence). This CDR3 is built from 11 residues. The CDR3 DNA follows: TGCAGTGCTGGCACGGTGACGGCCCAGCATTTT. The encoded protein is CSAGTVTAQHF.

The chain is built from TRBV14 and TRBJ2-1, with a tentative D call TRBD2 (5 bases). This CDR3 region has 16 residues. Deletions cut 3 bases from V and 6 bases from J, with 18 bases between. Looked up from germline, CDR1 is SGHDN and CDR2 is FVKESK. CDR3 nucleotide sequence: TGTGCCAGCAGCCAGAGAGGACTCTCCCGGGGCAATGAGCAGTTCTTC. It translates to CASSQRGLSRGNEQFF.

In regard to this clone: The sample carries other DNA sequences with the same CDR3. This CDR3 reads CASSFSQGYEQYF. In DNA, the CDR3 is TGTGCCAGCAGCTTCTCACAAGGGTACGAGCAGTACTTC. This chain joins TRBV7-2 and TRBJ2-7; D not certain. Between the trimmed V and J ends, which lost 3 bases and 4 bases, there was a span of 10 bases. This CDR3 has 13 amino acids. CDR1 SGHTA and CDR2 FQGNSA come from the germline V gene.

The J gene is TRBJ1-5, the V gene TRBV15, with a possible D match to TRBD1 (6 bases). Germline V gene lookup returns CDR1 LNHNV and CDR2 YYDKDF (reference sequence). The V end was cut by 0 bases, the J end by 3 bases, with 12 bases between. The CDR3 covers 16 residues. CDR3 region: CATSRDSGQYNQPQHF. The CDR3 nucleotides are TGTGCCACCAGCAGAGATTCCGGACAGTACAATCAGCCCCAGCATTTT.